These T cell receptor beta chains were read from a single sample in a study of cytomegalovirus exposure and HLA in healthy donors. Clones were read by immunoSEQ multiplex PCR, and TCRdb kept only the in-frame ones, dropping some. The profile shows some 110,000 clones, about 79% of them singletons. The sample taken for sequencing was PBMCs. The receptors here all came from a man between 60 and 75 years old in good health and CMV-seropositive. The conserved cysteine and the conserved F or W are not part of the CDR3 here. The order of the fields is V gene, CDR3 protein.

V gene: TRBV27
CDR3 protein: ASRRSGGPNYGYT

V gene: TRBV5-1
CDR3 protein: ASSLVGGRYEQY

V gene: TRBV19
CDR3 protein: ASSTDSLNQPQH

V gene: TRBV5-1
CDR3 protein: ASSLGDRAQETQY

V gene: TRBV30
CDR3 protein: AWSPSGQTPSPLH

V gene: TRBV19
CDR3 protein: ASSKGTGVGTEAF

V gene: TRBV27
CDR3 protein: ASSLRDRGDTQY

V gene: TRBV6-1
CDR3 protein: ASSSQGSGQPQH

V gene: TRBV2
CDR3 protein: ASSDQGATEAF

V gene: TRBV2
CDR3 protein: ASSLARPVLGRTQY

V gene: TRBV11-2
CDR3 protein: ASSLASELTVGELF

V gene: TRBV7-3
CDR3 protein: ASSQAGAHTGELF

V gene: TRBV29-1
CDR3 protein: SVALAGQETQY

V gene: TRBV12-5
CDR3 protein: ASGVQASYEQY

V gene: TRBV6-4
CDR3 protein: ASSDFGTSLHNEQF

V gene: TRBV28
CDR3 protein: ASNGGGGNQPQH

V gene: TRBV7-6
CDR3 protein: ASSSTGPGMGTQY

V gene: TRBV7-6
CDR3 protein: ASSLTEGGSPLH

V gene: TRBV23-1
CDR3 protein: ASSQRSGGGAGGYT

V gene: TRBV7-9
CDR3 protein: ASSSRETQY

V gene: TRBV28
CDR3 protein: ASIQGQGYGYT

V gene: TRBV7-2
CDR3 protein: ASSLSFWGGDHNEQF